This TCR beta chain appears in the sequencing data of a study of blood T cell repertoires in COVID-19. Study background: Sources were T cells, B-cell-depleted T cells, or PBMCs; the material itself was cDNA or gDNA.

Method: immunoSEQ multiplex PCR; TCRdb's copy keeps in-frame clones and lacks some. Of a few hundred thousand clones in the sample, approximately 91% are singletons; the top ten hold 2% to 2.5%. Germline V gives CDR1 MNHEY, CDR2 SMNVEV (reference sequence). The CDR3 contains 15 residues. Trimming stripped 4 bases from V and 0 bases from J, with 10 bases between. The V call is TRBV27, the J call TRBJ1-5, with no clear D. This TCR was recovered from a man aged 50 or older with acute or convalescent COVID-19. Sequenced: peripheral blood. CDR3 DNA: TGTGCCAGCAGTTCCCTAGTGGGTAGCAATCAGCCCCAGCATTTT. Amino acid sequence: CASSSLVGSNQPQHF.